This T cell receptor beta chain was recorded in a study of T-cell reconstitution after alpha-beta-depleted transplantation in children. Researchers prepared the TCRbeta library using unique molecular identifiers, the study reports. Each CDR3 protein gets one entry after TCRdb re-called the PCR reads with MiXCR. In the table there are over 200,000 distinct CDR3 sequences, under 13% of which are singletons. In germline, CDR1 is LNHDA, CDR2 SQIVND (reference sequence). The V and J ends lost 6 bases and 5 bases respectively, with 16 bases between them. This CDR3 has 14 amino acids. Findings of the study overall: There were reportedly several hundred expanded graft clones from which alpha-beta T cells came about two months after transplant. T-cell counts and diversity at one year post-transplant came mainly from newly produced T cells. Some patients' high day-60 TCRbeta diversity was attributed to recipient cells surviving conditioning.

This clonotype was seen at least ten times. Its target is unknown. This material consisted of PBMCs, taken before TCRalphabeta/CD19-depleted stem cell transplant. The rearrangement links TRBV19 to TRBJ1-1; possible D gene TRBD1, 6 bases. The source is a child under two years old with acute myeloid leukemia, due to receive a stem cell transplant. The CDR3 spells CASRPDRTWTEAFF. CDR3 DNA: TGTGCCAGTAGGCCTGACAGGACTTGGACTGAAGCTTTCTTT.